Listed below are T cell receptor beta chains from one sample, sequenced in a study of cytomegalovirus exposure and HLA in healthy donors. The repertoire was sequenced with immunoSEQ multiplex PCR; TCRdb's copy has only in-frame clones and lacks some. The data contain 66,000 or so clones, approximately 97% of them singletons. The sample taken for sequencing was PBMCs. Receptors were obtained from a woman under 30 in good health and CMV-seropositive. Both conserved end residues are part of each CDR3. Fields, in order: J gene, V gene, clone size, D gene, CDR3 DNA, CDR3 protein. A D gene is named only where the DNA matches it firmly. A clone size is listed for some rows: how often the clone was seen (once, few, many), or a class if it is expanded.

TRBJ2-5 | TRBV2 | - | TRBD1 | TGTGCCAGCAGTCTAACGACAGGGGGAGAGACCCAGTACTTC | CASSLTTGGETQYF
TRBJ1-1 | TRBV7-3 | - | - | TGTGCCAGCAGCCAGGACACAGGGTCGTACACTGAAGCTTTCTTT | CASSQDTGSYTEAFF
TRBJ1-2 | TRBV6-6 | once | TRBD1 | TGTGCCAGCAGCTGGGGACAGGGGATTCGGTATGGCTACACCTTC | CASSWGQGIRYGYTF
TRBJ2-1 | TRBV19 | once | TRBD2 | TGTGCCAGTAGTTTAGCGGGAGTCTCCTACAATGAGCAGTTCTTC | CASSLAGVSYNEQFF
TRBJ2-7 | TRBV28 | - | - | TGTGCCAGCAGGCCCCACAGGGTTTCGTCCTACGAGCAGTACTTC | CASRPHRVSSYEQYF
TRBJ1-4 | TRBV12-5 | - | - | TGTGCTAGTGGTTTGTCCGTTGAAAAACTGTTTTTT | CASGLSVEKLFF
TRBJ1-2 | TRBV5-1 | - | TRBD1 | TGCGCCAGCAGTGTGGACAGGGCTTCAACGGACTATGGCTACACCTTC | CASSVDRASTDYGYTF
TRBJ1-2 | TRBV6-5 | - | TRBD1 | TGTGCCAGCAGTTACTCGGACAGGAGGAGGGATGGCTACACCTTC | CASSYSDRRRDGYTF
TRBJ1-2 | TRBV5-1 | once | - | TGCGCCAGCAGCTTGGCTGGGGAAGGGGGCTATGGCTACACCTTC | CASSLAGEGGYGYTF
TRBJ2-5 | TRBV5-8 | - | TRBD1 | TGTGCCAGCAGCCGACAGGGTGCAAAAGAGACCCAGTACTTC | CASSRQGAKETQYF
TRBJ1-1 | TRBV30 | - | TRBD1 | TGTGCCTGGAGTACCCTGGACAGGGTTGACGCTTTCTTT | CAWSTLDRVDAFF
TRBJ1-2 | TRBV27 | - | - | TGTGCCAGCAGTTCATTCGGGGGTTATGGCTACACCTTC | CASSSFGGYGYTF
TRBJ2-7 | TRBV5-6 | - | TRBD2 | TGTGCCAGCAGCGGGCTACTGACTAGCGGGGTCTACGAGCAGTACTTC | CASSGLLTSGVYEQYF
TRBJ1-3 | TRBV21-1 | - | - | TGTGCCAGCAGCAAAGAAGGGAGGGCAAACACCATATATTTT | CASSKEGRANTIYF
TRBJ2-7 | TRBV11-1 | once | - | TGTGCCAGCAGCTTAGCGCGACAGGGAGAGGCGGGAGAGCAGTACTTC | CASSLARQGEAGEQYF
TRBJ1-1 | TRBV28 | - | - | TGTGCCAGCAGTTCTCCCTGGGCAGAGAACACTGAAGCTTTCTTT | CASSSPWAENTEAFF
TRBJ2-1 | TRBV9 | - | TRBD2 | TGTGCCAGCAGCGAAACTAGCGGGGGGGAGGGTGAGCAGTTCTTC | CASSETSGGEGEQFF
TRBJ2-7 | TRBV11-2 | - | TRBD1 | TGTGCCAGCAGCCCAGGGGGCTCCGAGCAGTACTTC | CASSPGGSEQYF
TRBJ1-1 | TRBV6-5 | - | TRBD1 | TGTGCCAGCAGTTACGGCAGGGGGCGAGAAGCTTTCTTT | CASSYGRGREAFF
TRBJ1-1 | TRBV10-3 | - | - | TGTGCCATCACTCCCGACAGAAACACTGAAGCTTTCTTT | CAITPDRNTEAFF
TRBJ2-7 | TRBV4-1 | - | TRBD2 | TGCGCCAGCAGCCAAGCCGCGGGAGCGGGACTAGCGAATACCTACGAGCAGTACTTC | CASSQAAGAGLANTYEQYF
TRBJ2-6 | TRBV30 | - | - | TGTGCCTGGAGTGTACGGGGGAGAGTACTTCTCAACGTCCTGACTTTC | CAWSVRGRVLLNVLTF
TRBJ2-7 | TRBV7-9 | - | TRBD1 | TGTGCCAGCAGCGGCGACAGGGGCCCTGGCGAGCAGTACTTC | CASSGDRGPGEQYF
TRBJ1-2 | TRBV28 | - | - | TGTGCCAGCAGTTTGTGGACAGTAAACTATGGCTACACCTTC | CASSLWTVNYGYTF
TRBJ1-5 | TRBV7-9 | once | TRBD1 | TGTGCCAGCAGCAAGTCGACAGGGAGCCAGCCCCAGCATTTT | CASSKSTGSQPQHF
TRBJ2-7 | TRBV5-1 | - | - | TGCGCCAGCAGCCCCCCCCGAGGGATCGAGCAGTACTTC | CASSPPRGIEQYF
TRBJ1-1 | TRBV6-5 | - | TRBD1 | TGTGCCAGCAGTTACCTGACAGGGTCTGAAGCTTTCTTT | CASSYLTGSEAFF
TRBJ1-2 | TRBV6-6 | - | TRBD1 | TGTGCCAGCAGTTCGCCGGGACAGGGGGCGACGGGCTACACCTTC | CASSSPGQGATGYTF
TRBJ1-1 | TRBV5-6 | - | TRBD1 | TGTGCCAGCAGCTTGAGGACAGGGAACACTGAAGCTTTCTTT | CASSLRTGNTEAFF
TRBJ2-7 | TRBV27 | few | TRBD2 | TGTGCCAGCAGATCTAGCGGAGGATCCTACGAGCAGTACTTC | CASRSSGGSYEQYF
TRBJ2-7 | TRBV19 | - | TRBD1 | TGTGCCAGTAGTATATTCCGGGACAGGGGGTCCGAGCAGTACTTC | CASSIFRDRGSEQYF
TRBJ1-2 | TRBV28 | - | - | TGTGCCAGCAGGATAGGGGGGGAAGGAAATGGCTACACCTTC | CASRIGGEGNGYTF
TRBJ2-7 | TRBV19 | few | - | TGTGCCAGTAGTAACGACAGGCCGAACTCCTACGAGCAGTACTTC | CASSNDRPNSYEQYF
TRBJ1-5 | TRBV5-6 | - | - | TGTGCCAGCAGCTTGGCCGGAGGGGACAATCAGCCCCAGCATTTT | CASSLAGGDNQPQHF
TRBJ2-3 | TRBV5-5 | - | TRBD2 | TGTGCCAGCAGCTTGGAAACTAGCGCAGATACGCAGTATTTT | CASSLETSADTQYF